This is a list of T cell receptor beta chains from one sample in a study of blood T cell repertoires in COVID-19. Sequenced by immunoSEQ multiplex PCR; TCRdb stores in-frame clones only, minus some. The sample holds about 230,000 clones; approximately 87% are singletons and the top ten take around 2.6%. The specimen sequenced was peripheral blood. These receptors all stem from a woman in her 70s with active or convalescent COVID-19. Both conserved end residues are part of each CDR3. Each record gives: J gene, V gene, D gene, clone size, CDR3 DNA, CDR3 protein. A D gene is named only where the DNA matches it firmly. Size is stated for part of the rows, as once, few or many counts, or as a class when the clone is expanded.

TRBJ1-1 TRBV19 TRBD1 - TGTGCCAGTAGTGACAGGACAGGCTTGGTAGCTTTCTTT CASSDRTGLVAFF
TRBJ2-3 TRBV25-1 - - TGTGCCACCACGTTGGGCCCCACAGATACGCAGTATTTT CATTLGPTDTQYF
TRBJ2-2 TRBV7-2 - - TGTGCCAGCAGCTCGACCGGGGGGCTCAGATACACCGGGGAGCTGTTTTTT CASSSTGGLRYTGELFF
TRBJ2-7 TRBV5-6 - - TGTGCCAGCAGCTTGGGAGGAATGGCTTTAGGCTACGAGCAGTACTTC CASSLGGMALGYEQYF
TRBJ2-7 TRBV15 - - TGTGCCACCAGCTCCTACCCCCCCTACGAGCAGTACTTC CATSSYPPYEQYF
TRBJ2-1 TRBV19 - - TGTGCCAGTAGTATAGATCGGGGAGGGGGGACGTTTAATGAGCAGTTCTTC CASSIDRGGGTFNEQFF
TRBJ1-1 TRBV11-2 - - TGTGCCAGCAGCTTAGGGGCAGGGGTGGATGAAGCTTTCTTT CASSLGAGVDEAFF
TRBJ1-2 TRBV19 - - TGTGCCAGTAGTAGTGGATTGGGCCTGAGCACCTATGGCTACACCTTC CASSSGLGLSTYGYTF
TRBJ2-2 TRBV9 TRBD2 many TGTGCCAGCAGCTTTGGACTAGCGGCTCAGAACACCGGGGAGCTGTTTTTT CASSFGLAAQNTGELFF
TRBJ2-7 TRBV18 - - TGTGCCAGCTCACCACGGACAGCTTCCTACGAGCAGTACTTC CASSPRTASYEQYF
TRBJ1-2 TRBV29-1 TRBD1 - TGCAGCGTGTCCCTGCAGACAGGGGACTATGGCTACACCTTC CSVSLQTGDYGYTF
TRBJ2-7 TRBV7-2 TRBD2 - TGTGCCAGCAGCTTAGGGTCTAGCGGGAGGCTGTACGAGCAGTACTTC CASSLGSSGRLYEQYF
TRBJ2-6 TRBV7-9 - - TGTGCCAGCAGCCGCGGGGGCGGTGGGGCCAACGTCCTGACTTTC CASSRGGGGANVLTF
TRBJ2-7 TRBV6-5 - - TGTGCCAGCAGTTACTGGGGGCCCTCCTACGAGCAGTACTTC CASSYWGPSYEQYF
TRBJ1-2 TRBV5-1 - - TGCGCCAGCAGCTTGTTTGGCACCTCTAACTATGGCTACACCTTC CASSLFGTSNYGYTF
TRBJ2-1 TRBV30 - once TGTGCCTGGAGTCTCCTAGCCGATGAGCAGTTCTTC CAWSLLADEQFF
TRBJ2-5 TRBV7-9 TRBD2 - TGTGCCAGCAGCCTCACGGGGGGACTAGTAGGGACTAGGGAGACCCAGTACTTC CASSLTGGLVGTRETQYF
TRBJ1-5 TRBV2 TRBD1 - TGTGCCAGCAGGGGACAGGATTATAGCAATCAGCCCCAGCATTTT CASRGQDYSNQPQHF
TRBJ1-4 TRBV5-4 - - TGTGCCAGCAGCCCGGATGAGGATGGTGAAAAACTGTTTTTT CASSPDEDGEKLFF
TRBJ1-1 TRBV7-9 - - TGTGCCAGCAGCCCCTCCGGAGGGCTGGGGGCTTTCTTT CASSPSGGLGAFF
TRBJ2-3 TRBV5-1 - - TGCGCCAGCAGCTTGGGGCGACCCGGGGATACGCAGTATTTT CASSLGRPGDTQYF
TRBJ1-1 TRBV11-3 - - TGTGCCAGCAGCTTAGGAGAGGGCTATGAGGCTTTCTTT CASSLGEGYEAFF
TRBJ1-2 TRBV20-1 - - TGCAGTGCCAATCGACTGGGTGGCTACACCTTC CSANRLGGYTF
TRBJ2-1 TRBV5-6 - - TGTGCCAGCAGCTGGGACAACAATGAGCAGTTCTTC CASSWDNNEQFF
TRBJ1-1 TRBV11-2 - - TGTGCCAGCAGCTTTTCGACAGGTGGTGAAGCTTTCTTT CASSFSTGGEAFF
TRBJ2-1 TRBV5-8 TRBD2 few TGTGCCAGCAGCTTGGGACTAGCGGGAGGAAGGGGTTACAATGAGCAGTTCTTC CASSLGLAGGRGYNEQFF
TRBJ2-7 TRBV11-3 - once TGTGCCAGCCCAGCCAGGGGACCCCCCAGCTACGAGCAGTACTTC CASPARGPPSYEQYF
TRBJ2-7 TRBV4-1 TRBD2 - TGCGCCAGCAGCCAACCCGGACTAGCGGGCTCCTACGAGCAGTACTTC CASSQPGLAGSYEQYF
TRBJ2-7 TRBV18 - - TGTGCCAGCTCAGGCGGGCTAGTCACCTACGAGCAGTACTTC CASSGGLVTYEQYF
TRBJ2-4 TRBV4-1 TRBD2 once TGCGCCAGCAGCCAAGAGGGGGGGCCCCTAGCGGGAGTTTCTTCCAAAAACATTCAGTACTTC CASSQEGGPLAGVSSKNIQYF